This TCR beta chain appears in the sequencing data of a study of blood T cells in healthy people across ages. The CDR3 runs 13 residues. Germline V gene sequence: CDR1 SGHTA, CDR2 FQGNSA. Trimming at V came to 5 bases and at J to 7 bases, leaving 8 bases not matched to a gene. The authors ran a second PCR of about 7 to 12 cycles using a sample-barcoded 5' primer and a J-beta primer mix. TCRdb recomputed calls from the 5' RACE reads with MiXCR, one row per CDR3 protein. Found here are fewer than 950,000 distinct CDR3 sequences, approximately 55% of them singletons; the top ten hold under 50%. The table lists this clonotype with a count of one. Donors each provided around 9 milliliters of peripheral blood. Samples each yielded at least 5.5 micrograms of total RNA.

The rearrangement uses TRBV7-2 and TRBJ2-7; 7 bases are shared with TRBD2. This clonotype originated in a man aged 80 or over in good health. The sequenced sample consisted of blood. The CDR3 loop reads CASSPRRENEQYF. The DNA of the CDR3 is TGTGCCAGCAGCCCTAGGCGGGAGAATGAGCAGTACTTC. Supplemented by reference TRBV7-2 and TRBJ2-7, the full variable domain reads GAGVSQSPSNKVTEKGKDVELRCDPISGHTALYWYRQSLGQGLEFLIYFQGNSAPDKSGLPSDRFSAERTGGSVSTLTIQRTQQEDSAVYLCASSPRRENEQYFGPGTRLTVT.